These T cell receptor beta chains were read from a single sample in a study of T-cell memory formation after mild COVID-19. TCRdb re-analysed the 5' RACE reads in MiXCR, keeping a single row per CDR3 protein. The data hold just over 350,000 distinct CDR3 sequences, with approximately 15% observed a single time. Sample: PBMCs or a T cell subset sorted from them (not recorded which). The receptors were sampled from a man aged 18 to 29 who had mild COVID-19 (a few samples of this study predate the infection). Cell type and time point are not known. CDR3s include the opening cysteine and the closing phenylalanine or tryptophan. A D gene is named only where the DNA matches it firmly.

d_call v_call cdr3_aa
TRBD1 TRBV10-3 CAINRGLDEPQHF
TRBD1 TRBV9 CASSVGQGQETQYF
NA TRBV7-9 CASSYPEGYTF
NA TRBV20-1 CSARATGPNYGYTF
NA TRBV11-2 CASSLVAAAETQYF
TRBD2 TRBV7-9 CASSFGGAWVLDTQYF
NA TRBV6-2/TRBV6-3 CASSYSNDNSPLHF
NA TRBV7-2 CASSLERDSYEQYF
NA TRBV21-1 CARRGGHSPLHF
NA TRBV6-2/TRBV6-3 CASSNQPGPLGSSYEQYF
NA TRBV20-1 CSARHKRTRTDTQYF
NA TRBV5-1 CASSLYPALGTGELFF
NA TRBV4-2 CASSPEGRSNQPQHF
NA TRBV7-9 CASSLQRGSGNTIYF
NA TRBV12-3/TRBV12-4 CASSPREDSNTEAFF
NA TRBV12-3/TRBV12-4 CASMDLNYGYTF
TRBD1 TRBV19 CASSPSSRGSDTQYF
NA TRBV5-1 CASSLESYNYGYTF
NA TRBV7-9 CASSLASTGKTYEQYF
NA TRBV5-4 CASSLDPRRNTGELFF
NA TRBV12-3/TRBV12-4 CASSSHQPNTEAFF
TRBD1 TRBV5-1 CASSLDRTGIQTQYF
TRBD2 TRBV9 CASSVSGGANTGELFF
NA TRBV23-1 CASPRTPGELFF
NA TRBV25-1 CASRWGYTEAFF
TRBD1 TRBV10-3 CDIGTGDSPLHF
NA TRBV5-1 CASSPVPPGPNTEAFF
TRBD1 TRBV7-9 CASSRTGDEQYF
TRBD1 TRBV6-6 CASSRSQGVKGNQPQHF
TRBD2 TRBV19 CASDPGAGGYTDTQYF
TRBD1 TRBV5-1 CASSPGTGGGNQPQHF
NA TRBV7-2 CASSPNRLTGELFF
NA TRBV18 CASSPGRGTQPQHF
TRBD2 TRBV7-9 CASSSEGLDEYEQYF
NA TRBV6-6 CASSFWSGELFF
NA TRBV12-3/TRBV12-4 CASSAHGGTYEQYF
NA TRBV20-1 CSASPGQNLGKLFF
NA TRBV19 CASRGAGTPYGQPQHF
TRBD1 TRBV20-1 CSASPTGPVQPQHF
NA TRBV21-1 CASSTPGRSQETQYF
NA TRBV12-3/TRBV12-4 CASSFSGSLHF
NA TRBV10-3 CAISDGNPRRYNEQFF
TRBD1 TRBV6-1 CASSFHLGQGYISPLHF
NA TRBV10-3 CAISEPGSSGNTIYF
NA TRBV7-2 CASRRRASGNTIYF
NA TRBV5-4 CASSIGRHYGYTF
NA TRBV7-7 CASSPPGYNNEQFF
NA TRBV15 CATSRDPTHEQYF
NA TRBV30 CAWRKGPGPQWATEAFF
NA TRBV18 CASSPTSDTQYF
TRBD2 TRBV5-5 CASSKEGVWSGGSETQYF
TRBD1 TRBV6-2/TRBV6-3 CASRQGGNTEAFF
TRBD2 TRBV5-1 CASSFVGTTATDTQYF
TRBD1 TRBV6-5 CASSYARGTGISPLHF
NA TRBV10-1 CASGESRAGTEAFF
TRBD1 TRBV4-3 CASSQGSTGGTEAFF
TRBD2 TRBV5-1 CASSLAGLGGNEQFF
TRBD2 TRBV5-6 CASSLRGGEGTDTQYF
NA TRBV5-1 CASSLGQGNSYNSPLHF